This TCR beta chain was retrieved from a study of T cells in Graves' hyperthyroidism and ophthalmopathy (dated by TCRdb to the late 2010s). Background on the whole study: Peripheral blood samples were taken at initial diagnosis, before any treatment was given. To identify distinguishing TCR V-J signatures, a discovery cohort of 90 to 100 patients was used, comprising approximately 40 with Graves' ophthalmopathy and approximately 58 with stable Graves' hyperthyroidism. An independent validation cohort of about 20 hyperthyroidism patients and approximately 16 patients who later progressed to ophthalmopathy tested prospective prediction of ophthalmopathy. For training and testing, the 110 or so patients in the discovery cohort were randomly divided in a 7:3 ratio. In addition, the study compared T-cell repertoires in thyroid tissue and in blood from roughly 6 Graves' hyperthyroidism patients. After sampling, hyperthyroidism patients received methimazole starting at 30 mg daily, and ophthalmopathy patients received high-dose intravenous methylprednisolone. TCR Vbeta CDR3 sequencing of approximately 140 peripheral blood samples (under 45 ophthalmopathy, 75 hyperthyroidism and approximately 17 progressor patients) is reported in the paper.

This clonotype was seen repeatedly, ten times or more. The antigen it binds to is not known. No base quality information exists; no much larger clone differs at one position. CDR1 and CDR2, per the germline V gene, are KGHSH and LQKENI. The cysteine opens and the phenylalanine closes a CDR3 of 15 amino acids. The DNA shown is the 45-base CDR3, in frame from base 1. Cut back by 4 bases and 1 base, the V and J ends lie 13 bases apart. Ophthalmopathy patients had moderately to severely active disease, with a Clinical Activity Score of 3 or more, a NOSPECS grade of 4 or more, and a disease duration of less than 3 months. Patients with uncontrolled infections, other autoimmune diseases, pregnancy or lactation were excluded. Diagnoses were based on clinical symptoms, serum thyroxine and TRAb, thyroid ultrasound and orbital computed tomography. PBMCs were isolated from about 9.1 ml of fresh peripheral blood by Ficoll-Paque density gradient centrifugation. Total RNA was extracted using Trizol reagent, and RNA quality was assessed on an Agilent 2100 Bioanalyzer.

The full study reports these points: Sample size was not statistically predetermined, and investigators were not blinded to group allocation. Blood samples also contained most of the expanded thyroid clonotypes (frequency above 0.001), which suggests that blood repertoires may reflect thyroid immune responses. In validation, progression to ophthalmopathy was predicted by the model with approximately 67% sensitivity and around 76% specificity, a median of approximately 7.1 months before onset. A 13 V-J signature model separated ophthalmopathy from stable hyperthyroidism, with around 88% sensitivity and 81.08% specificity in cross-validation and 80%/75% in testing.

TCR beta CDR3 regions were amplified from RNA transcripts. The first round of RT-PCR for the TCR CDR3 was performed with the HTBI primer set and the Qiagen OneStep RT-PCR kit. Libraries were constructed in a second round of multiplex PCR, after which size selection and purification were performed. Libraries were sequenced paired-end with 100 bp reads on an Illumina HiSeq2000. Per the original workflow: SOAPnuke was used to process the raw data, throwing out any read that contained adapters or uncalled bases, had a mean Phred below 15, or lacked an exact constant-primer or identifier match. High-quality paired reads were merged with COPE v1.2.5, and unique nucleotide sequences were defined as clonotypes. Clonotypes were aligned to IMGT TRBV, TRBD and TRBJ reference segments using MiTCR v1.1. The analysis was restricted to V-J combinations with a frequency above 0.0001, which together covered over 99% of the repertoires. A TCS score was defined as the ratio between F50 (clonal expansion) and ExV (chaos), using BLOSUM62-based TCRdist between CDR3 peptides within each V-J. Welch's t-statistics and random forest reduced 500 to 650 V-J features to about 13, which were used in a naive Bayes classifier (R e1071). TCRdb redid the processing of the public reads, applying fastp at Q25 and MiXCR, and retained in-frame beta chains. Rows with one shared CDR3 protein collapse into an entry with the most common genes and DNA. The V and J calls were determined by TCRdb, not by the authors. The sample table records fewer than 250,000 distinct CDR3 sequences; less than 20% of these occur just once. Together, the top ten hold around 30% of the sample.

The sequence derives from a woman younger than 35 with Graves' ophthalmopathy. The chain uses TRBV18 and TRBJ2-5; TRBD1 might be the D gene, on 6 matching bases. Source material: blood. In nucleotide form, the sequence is TGTGCCAGCTCACGCCCCGGGACACTCCAAGAGACCCAGTACTTC. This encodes CASSRPGTLQETQYF.